The TCR beta chain under discussion was sequenced for a study of control samples from healthy donors and cancer patients. Here immunoSEQ multiplex PCR was the method, and the copy in TCRdb shows in-frame clones only, minus some. In the table there are some 120,000 clones, approximately 90% of which are singletons. The germline gives CDR1 SGHAT, CDR2 FQNNGV. The CDR3 length is 17 residues. V was shortened by 5 bases and J by 3 bases, with 20 bases between the two germline ends. This TCR was sampled from a man between 18 and 35 years old in good health. The chain joins TRBV11-2 to TRBJ2-1; the D gene is possibly TRBD2 (6 bases). The sample was blood. The CDR3 DNA is TGTGCCAGCAGCCCACGGACGGGACTTCGACTCTACAATGAGCAGTTCTTC. This sequence encodes CASSPRTGLRLYNEQFF.